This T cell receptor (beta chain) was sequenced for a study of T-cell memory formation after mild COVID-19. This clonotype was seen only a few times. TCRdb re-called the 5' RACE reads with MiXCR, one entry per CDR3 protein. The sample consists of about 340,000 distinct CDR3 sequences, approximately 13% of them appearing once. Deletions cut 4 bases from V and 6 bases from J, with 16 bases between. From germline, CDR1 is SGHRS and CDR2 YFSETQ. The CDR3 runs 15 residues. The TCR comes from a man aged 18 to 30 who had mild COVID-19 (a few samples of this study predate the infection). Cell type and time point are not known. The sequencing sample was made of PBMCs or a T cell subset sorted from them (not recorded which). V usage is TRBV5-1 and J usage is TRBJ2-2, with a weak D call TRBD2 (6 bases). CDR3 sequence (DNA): TGCGCCAGCAGCCAAAGCGGGCCGGGGGCCGGGGAGCTGTTTTTT. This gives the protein CASSQSGPGAGELFF.